The 31 T cell receptor beta chains in this list originate from one sample, sequenced in a study of Graves' ophthalmopathy and Graves' hyperthyroidism. The authors amplified TCR beta CDR3 regions from RNA transcripts. HTBI-primed RT-PCR formed the first round, and a multiplex PCR formed the second. TCRdb reprocessed the multiplex PCR reads with MiXCR, giving one entry per CDR3 protein. The sample lists around 1,000,000 distinct CDR3 sequences, less than 45% occurring once. Source material: peripheral blood or thyroid tissue (not recorded which). These receptors all stem from an adult man with Graves' hyperthyroidism.

This clonotype was observed many times. CDR3 in DNA: TGTGCCAGCAGTTACCCTTCTGTCCCTGAAGCTTTCTTT. Its translation is CASSYPSVPEAFF. This chain connects TRBV6-5 to TRBJ1-1, with D unclear. The CDR3 runs to 13 residues. Germline CDR1 reads MNHEY; CDR2 reads SVGAGI. Trimming shortened V by 2 bases and J by 6 bases, and 10 bases separated the two germline ends.

This clonotype was seen many times. The chain recombines TRBV13 with TRBJ2-5; possibly TRBD1 or TRBD2 for D (5 bases each). Germline V CDR1 and CDR2: PRHDT, FYEKMQ (reference sequence). V was shortened by 0 bases and J by 2 bases, with 10 bases between the two germline ends. This CDR3 is 15 amino acids long. The CDR3 here is CASSLGGTYQETQYF. In DNA form, the CDR3 reads TGTGCCAGCAGCTTAGGCGGGACCTATCAAGAGACCCAGTACTTC.

Points on this clonotype: Since the CDR3 does not end with the conserved phenylalanine or tryptophan, this likely comes from a read error. Because the CDR3's place on the DNA is in doubt, the DNA is left out and the CDR3 is given as listed by TCRdb. The rearrangement links TRBV7-9 to TRBJ1-6; the table's D gene call, TRBD1, was not cross checked with the DNA. The CDR3 spans 8 amino acids, including both terminal residues. The germline gives CDR1 SEHNR, CDR2 FQNEAQ (reference sequence). CDR3 sequence: CASSFVPS.

This clonotype was counted at least ten times. This rearrangement joins TRBV2 to TRBJ1-1; possible D gene TRBD1, 6 bases. The CDR3 sequence is 13 residues long. Germline CDR1 reads SNHLY; CDR2 reads FYNNEI. V shed 9 bases and J shed 0 bases, with 11 bases lying between them. CDR3 nucleotides: TGTGCCAGTTCCGGGACAATGAACACTGAAGCTTTCTTT. The encoded protein is CASSGTMNTEAFF.

This rearrangement joins TRBV20-1 to TRBJ1-2; D unresolved. CDR3 length: 13 residues. CDR1 DFQATT and CDR2 SNEGSKA come from the germline V gene (reference sequence). With 7 bases removed from V and 7 bases from J, the gap between germline ends came to 19 bases. DNA for the CDR3: TGCAGTGTTCGCCAACCCGGGTTGAGTGGCTACACCTTC. Protein sequence: CSVRQPGLSGYTF.

This clonotype has ten or more counts. This chain joins TRBV7-2 and TRBJ2-5, with 7 bases fitting TRBD2. CDR3 length equals 15 residues. Germline V gives CDR1 SGHTA, CDR2 FQGNSA. V trimming: 1 base; J trimming: 0 bases; junction bases outside the gene matches: 2. The CDR3 bases are TGTGCCAGCAGCTTAGACGGGAGGTACCAAGAGACCCAGTACTTC. Amino acids: CASSLDGRYQETQYF.

The rearrangement joins TRBV12-3 or TRBV12-4 to TRBJ2-7, with 7 bases aligning to TRBD2. The CDR3 sequence is 14 residues long. With 6 bases clipped from V and 2 bases from J, the junction kept 7 bases outside the gene matches. CDR3 protein: CASRRTSETYEQYF. In DNA form, the CDR3 reads TGTGCCAGCAGACGCACTAGCGAGACCTACGAGCAGTACTTC.

The sample holds many counts of this clonotype. V is TRBV2 and J is TRBJ1-2, with 8 bases identical to TRBD1. V lost 7 bases to trimming and J lost 3 bases; unmatched junction nucleotides: 13. From germline, CDR1 is SNHLY and CDR2 FYNNEI. This CDR3 contains 16 residues. The CDR3 nucleotides are TGTGCCAGCAAGGGTCGGCAGGGGGCTTCAGACTATGGCTACACCTTC. This codes for CASKGRQGASDYGYTF.

This clonotype showed up many times. The chain uses TRBV29-1 and TRBJ1-1; D is possibly TRBD1 (5 bases). The CDR3 is 13 amino acids. Trimming removed 7 bases at V and 5 bases at J, with 17 bases between. CDR1 and CDR2 from the germline V gene are SQVTM and ANQGSEA. CDR3 in DNA: TGCAGCGCCCAGGGTTTTGGGTGGACTGAAGCTTTCTTT. Its translation is CSAQGFGWTEAFF.

This clonotype was seen ten or more times. One end of the junction does not line up with germline, which may come from a read error. The genes are TRBV7-2 and TRBJ1-6, with 7 bases lining up with TRBD1. Germline assignment: CDR1 SGHTA and CDR2 FQGNSA. The CDR3 contains 15 residues. The CDR3 sequence is CAGRDSGGYNSPLHF. The DNA of the CDR3 is TGTGCCGGCAGGGACAGCGGAGGCTATAATTCACCCCTCCACTTT. Combining the CDR3 with reference TRBV7-2 and TRBJ1-6 gives the whole variable domain GAGVSQSPSNKVTEKGKDVELRCDPISGHTALYWYRQSLGQGLEFLIYFQGNSAPDKSGLPSDRFSAERTGGSVSTLTIQRTQQEDSAVYLCAGRDSGGYNSPLHFGNGTRLTVT.

This chain links TRBV6-5 with TRBJ2-7; perhaps TRBD1 as D (5 bases). This CDR3 contains 15 residues. Germline V gene lookup returns CDR1 MNHEY and CDR2 SVGAGI. V was cut by 0 bases and J by 2 bases, with 11 bases left in between. Written as DNA, the CDR3 is TGTGCCAGCAGTTACTCGTCTAGGGGAACCTACGAGCAGTACTTC. Residues: CASSYSSRGTYEQYF.

The V and J genes are TRBV6-2 or TRBV6-3 and TRBJ2-7; D is perhaps TRBD1 (6 bases). V was clipped by 6 bases and J by 1 base, with 22 bases between them. This CDR3 comprises 17 residues. Germline V gives CDR1 MNHEY, CDR2 SVGEGT. CDR3 region: CASRSGQPFDPSYEQYF. CDR3 nucleotides: TGTGCCAGCAGATCCGGACAGCCCTTCGATCCATCCTACGAGCAGTACTTC.

With regard to this clonotype: This may stem from a read error, because a much larger clone lies one nucleotide away. The CDR3 region has the DNA TGTGCCAGCAGCTTGGGCCCCTGGACTTGGAAATACGAGCAGTACTTC. It translates to CASSLGPWTWKYEQYF. The chain joins TRBV11-2 to TRBJ2-7; perhaps TRBD2 as D (5 bases). The length of the CDR3 is 16 residues. Per the germline V gene, CDR1 is SGHAT and CDR2 is FQNNGV. V was clipped by 3 bases and J by 4 bases, with 19 bases between them.

This clonotype was found many times. The chain recombines TRBV10-3 with TRBJ1-5, with 9 bases aligning to TRBD1. V shed 2 bases, J shed 3 bases, and the junction held 8 bases outside the gene matches. The CDR3 has 17 residues. Germline V gene lookup returns CDR1 ENHRY and CDR2 SYGVKD. CDR3 nucleotides: TGTGCCATCAGTGAGACGATCCGGGACAGGGACAATCAGCCCCAGCATTTT. Protein sequence: CAISETIRDRDNQPQHF.

There are many counts of this clonotype. This sequence joins TRBV20-1 and TRBJ1-1; 8 nucleotides match TRBD1. Trimming removed 5 bases from V and 0 bases from J; junction bases left unmatched: 2. The CDR3 has 13 amino acids. Germline CDR1 is DFQATT and CDR2 is SNEGSKA (reference sequence). The CDR3 sequence is CSAGDRMNTEAFF. The CDR3, as DNA: TGCAGTGCTGGGGACAGGATGAACACTGAAGCTTTCTTT.

The V call is TRBV10-3, the J call TRBJ1-5; 9 nucleotides align to TRBD1. V was clipped by 2 bases and J by 3 bases; unmatched bases: 8. CDR1 and CDR2 (germline): ENHRY, SYGVKD. The CDR3 length is 17 residues. The CDR3 nucleotides read TGTGCCATCAGTGAGGCAACTTGGACAGGGGACAATCAGCCCCAGCATTTT. The encoded protein is CAISEATWTGDNQPQHF.

Comment on this clonotype: Its ends do not fully match the called genes, so a read error is possible. In DNA form, the CDR3 reads TGCGCCAGCAGCCAATTCGGGACAGGGGCTGAGACCCAGTACTTC. This translates into CASSQFGTGAETQYF. The rearrangement links TRBV7-6 to TRBJ2-5; TRBD1 agrees at 10 bases. CDR3 length: 15 amino acids. Germline-derived CDR1 and CDR2 are SGHVS and FNYEAQ.

V is TRBV30 and J is TRBJ1-1; possible D gene TRBD1, 5 bases. The CDR3 has 12 amino acids. V lost 8 bases and J lost 4, with 14 bases in between. The germline V gene encodes CDR1 GTSNPN and CDR2 SVGIG (reference sequence). The CDR3 loop is CAGRRGLTEAFF. The CDR3 DNA reads as TGTGCCGGACGACGGGGACTCACTGAAGCTTTCTTT.

The V gene is TRBV5-6, the J gene TRBJ2-5, with 7 bases fitting TRBD1. After removal of 6 bases from V and 3 bases from J, the junction contained 8 bases not matched to a gene. Looked up from germline, CDR1 is SGHDT and CDR2 is YYEEEE. This CDR3 is 14 amino acids long. The CDR3: CASIQGVTKETQYF. Written as DNA, the CDR3 is TGTGCCAGCATCCAGGGGGTGACTAAAGAGACCCAGTACTTC.

A few counts support this clonotype. The chain is built from TRBV20-1 and TRBJ2-7; 12 bases agree with TRBD2. Germline lookup yields CDR1 DFQATT and CDR2 SNEGSKA (reference sequence). The CDR3 runs 15 residues. V shed 6 bases, J shed 1 base, and the junction held 7 bases outside the gene matches. The CDR3 nucleotides read TGCAGTGCCGTACCCGGGACTAGCGGGTCCTACGAGCAGTACTTC. Translating it yields CSAVPGTSGSYEQYF.

This clonotype was seen at least ten times. The CDR3 region has the DNA TGTGCCAGCAGCCCGACAGGGTCGGACAATCAGCCCCAGCATTTT. This gives the protein CASSPTGSDNQPQHF. The chain has TRBV2 and TRBJ1-5; 7 nucleotides align to TRBD1. In germline, CDR1 is SNHLY, CDR2 FYNNEI. The CDR3 is made up of 15 amino acids. The V and J ends lost 6 bases and 3 bases, in that order; junction bases with no gene match: 8.

This clonotype was counted ten times or more. This chain uses TRBV25-1 with TRBJ1-6; 11 positions agree with TRBD1. CDR3 length: 13 amino acids. V trimming: 8 bases; J trimming: 9 bases; junction bases outside the gene matches: 3. Germline assignment: CDR1 MGHDK and CDR2 SYGVNS. The CDR3, as DNA: TGTGCCAGCCAGGACAGGGGGCCTTCACCCCTCCACTTT. Amino acid sequence: CASQDRGPSPLHF. The variable domain in full, completed from reference TRBV25-1 and TRBJ1-6, reads EADIYQTPRYLVIGTGKKITLECSQTMGHDKMYWYQQDPGMELHLIHYSYGVNSTEKGDLSSESTVSRIRTEHFPLTLESARPSHTSQYLCASQDRGPSPLHFGNGTRLTVT.

The chain is built from TRBV10-3 and TRBJ2-6; TRBD1 is a possible D gene (6 bases). The CDR3 runs 17 residues. Germline V CDR1 and CDR2: ENHRY, SYGVKD. CDR3 sequence reads: CATGSGRGRSGANVLTF. DNA for the CDR3: TGTGCGACCGGGTCGGGCAGGGGACGCTCTGGGGCCAACGTCCTGACTTTC.

The table lists this clonotype with many counts. This chain connects TRBV6-2 or TRBV6-3 to TRBJ1-2; D remains ambiguous. CDR3 length equals 12 residues. V was pared by 6 bases and J by 7 bases, with 12 bases between. Per the germline V gene, CDR1 is MNHEY and CDR2 is SVGEGT. The CDR3 here is CASRCHDCGYTF. The CDR3 DNA sequence: TGTGCCAGCAGATGCCACGACTGTGGCTACACCTTC.

This CDR3 reads CASSQAISYEQYF. In DNA form, the CDR3 reads TGTGCCAGCAGCCAAGCGATATCCTACGAGCAGTACTTC. The chain couples TRBV14 to TRBJ2-7; D gene unclear. This CDR3 is built from 13 residues. Trimming removed 1 base from V and 1 base from J, with 5 bases in between. Germline V gene data show CDR1 as SGHDN and CDR2 as FVKESK.

This clonotype has just one count. The rearrangement uses TRBV18 and TRBJ1-5; D not resolved. Between the trimmed V and J ends, which lost 1 base and 5 bases, there was a span of 9 bases. Germline lookup yields CDR1 KGHSH and CDR2 LQKENI. The CDR3 extends over 14 amino acids. CDR3 sequence reads: CASSPQADYQPQHF. For the CDR3, the DNA is TGTGCCAGCTCACCACAGGCAGATTATCAGCCCCAGCATTTT.

This rearrangement joins TRBV20-1 to TRBJ1-2, with D perhaps TRBD1 (6 bases). CDR3 length: 11 residues. Germline CDR1 DFQATT, CDR2 SNEGSKA (reference sequence). V was shortened by 3 bases and J by 8 bases, with 10 bases between the two germline ends. CDR3 amino acids: CSARGAGGYTF. The DNA of the CDR3 is TGCAGTGCTAGGGGGGCAGGGGGCTACACCTTC.

This clonotype was found many times. J is TRBJ2-2 and V is TRBV9, with D tentatively TRBD1 (5 bases). Deletions cut 2 bases from V and 6 bases from J, with 14 bases between. The V gene's germline CDR1 is SGDLS and CDR2 YYNGEE. The CDR3 consists of 15 residues. This chain's CDR3 is CASSVSGSPAGELFF. In DNA form, the CDR3 reads TGTGCCAGCAGCGTCTCAGGGTCCCCCGCCGGGGAGCTGTTTTTT.

V and J are TRBV7-9 and TRBJ2-3, with no clear D. CDR1 is SEHNR and CDR2 is FQNEAQ in the germline V gene (reference sequence). The CDR3 spans 11 residues. Trimming took off 5 bases at V and 11 bases at J, with 11 bases between the two ends. The CDR3 is CASSLAQLQYF. CDR3 in DNA: TGTGCCAGCAGCCTTGCTCAACTGCAGTATTTT.

The chain joins TRBV12-3 or TRBV12-4 to TRBJ2-2; 16 nucleotides line up with TRBD2. This CDR3 contains 17 residues. With 7 bases clipped from V and 7 bases from J, the junction kept 9 bases outside the gene matches. CDR3 sequence: CASTTGLAGGMFGELFF. The CDR3 nucleotides read TGTGCCAGCACCACGGGACTAGCGGGAGGGATGTTCGGGGAGCTGTTTTTT.

This clonotype was seen many times. This chain links TRBV5-1 with TRBJ1-2; no definite D call. V gave up 1 base and J gave up 8 bases, with 15 bases separating them. The CDR3 runs to 14 residues. The germline gives CDR1 SGHRS, CDR2 YFSETQ. CDR3 sequence (DNA): TGCGCCAGCAGCTTGAGAGCGTCAGGAGGCGGCTACACCTTC. This codes for CASSLRASGGGYTF.